A single sample gave rise to the 24 T cell receptor beta chains below, sequenced in a study of shared clonotypes between healthy human individuals. Some clones are missing from TCRdb's copy, which holds only in-frame ones; the method was immunoSEQ multiplex PCR. Seen here are 400,000 to 500,000 clones, 79% observed once, and the top ten hold 10% to 15%. Sequencing used PBMCs. The receptors were sampled from a woman in her forties in good health. Some clones in this sample may be carry-over from other donors' samples.

The chain uses TRBV5-6 and TRBJ2-3; TRBD2 matches at 7 bases. Trimming cost V 4 bases and J 3 bases; bases outside gene matches: 5. This CDR3 is 14 amino acids long. CDR1 is SGHDT and CDR2 is YYEEEE in the germline V gene. CDR3 loop: CASSRDYATDTQYF. CDR3 nucleotide sequence: TGTGCCAGCAGCCGGGACTACGCGACAGATACGCAGTATTTT.

The rearrangement joins TRBV28 to TRBJ1-4, with D unclear. Trimming removed 2 bases at V and 11 bases at J, with 15 bases between. The CDR3 is made up of 14 amino acids. Germline values: CDR1 MDHEN, CDR2 SYDVKM. CDR3 DNA sequence: TGTGCCAGCAGTTTAGGGGTGGCGGTTAGGAAACTGTTTTTT. It encodes CASSLGVAVRKLFF. The complete variable domain, with remaining parts taken from reference TRBV28 and TRBJ1-4, reads DVKVTQSSRYLVKRTGEKVFLECVQDMDHENMFWYRQDPGLGLRLIYFSYDVKMKEKGDIPEGYSVSREKKERFSLILESASTNQTSMYLCASSLGVAVRKLFFGSGTQLSVL.

This clone turned up a few times. This chain connects TRBV7-2 to TRBJ2-3; D is unresolved. The CDR3 length is 13 residues. Germline V lookup: CDR1 SGHTA, CDR2 FQGNSA. Trimming stripped 6 bases from V and 7 bases from J, with 14 bases between. The CDR3 loop reads CASSSPGLYTQYF. In DNA form, the CDR3 reads TGTGCCAGCAGTTCTCCCGGCTTATATACGCAGTATTTT. Variable domain in full (rest from reference TRBV7-2 and TRBJ2-3): GAGVSQSPSNKVTEKGKDVELRCDPISGHTALYWYRQSLGQGLEFLIYFQGNSAPDKSGLPSDRFSAERTGGSVSTLTIQRTQQEDSAVYLCASSSPGLYTQYFGPGTRLTVL.

This chain links TRBV2 with TRBJ2-1; 10 bases match TRBD2. CDR1 and CDR2 from the germline V gene are SNHLY and FYNNEI. After removal of 6 bases from V and 8 bases from J, the junction contained 10 bases not matched to a gene. CDR3 length equals 15 residues. Written as DNA, the CDR3 is TGTGCCAGCAGCAAAGGGACTAGCGTGAGCTATGAGCAGTTCTTC. Protein: CASSKGTSVSYEQFF.

V and J are TRBV5-4 and TRBJ2-7; D may be TRBD2 (5 bases). The V end lost 5 bases, the J end lost 5 bases, and 11 bases lay between the germline ends. From germline, CDR1 is SGHNT and CDR2 YYREEE (reference sequence). The CDR3 covers 12 residues. The CDR3 nucleotides are TGTGCCAGCAGAGTGGACTTCAACGAGCAGTACTTC. It yields the protein CASRVDFNEQYF.

The chain employs TRBV7-9 and TRBJ2-3; D not resolved. CDR1 and CDR2 from the germline V gene are SEHNR and FQNEAQ (reference sequence). This CDR3 is 16 amino acids long. V gave up 1 base and J gave up 0 bases, with 11 bases separating them. Here the CDR3 DNA reads TGTGCCAGCAGCTTAGAGTTCGGAGCTAGCACAGATACGCAGTATTTT. It encodes CASSLEFGASTDTQYF.

This clone was detected once. The V gene is TRBV30, the J gene TRBJ2-2; the D is unclear. The length of the CDR3 is 17 residues. With 3 bases removed from V and 5 bases from J, the gap between germline ends came to 22 bases. Germline-derived CDR1 and CDR2 are GTSNPN and SVGIG (reference sequence). Here the CDR3 reads CAWSPRMGLRGTGELFF. CDR3 in DNA: TGTGCCTGGAGCCCGAGGATGGGCCTCCGAGGAACCGGGGAGCTGTTTTTT. Drawing the rest from reference TRBV30 and TRBJ2-2, the complete variable domain is SQTIHQWPATLVQPVGSPLSLECTVEGTSNPNLYWYRQAAGRGLQLLFYSVGIGQISSEVPQNLSASRPQDRQFILSSKKLLLSDSGFYLCAWSPRMGLRGTGELFFGEGSRLTVL.

The rearrangement joins TRBV25-1 to TRBJ1-2; no firm D call. V lost 4 bases and J lost 4, with 16 bases in between. Germline CDR1 and CDR2: MGHDK and SYGVNS. This CDR3 contains 15 residues. The chain's CDR3 is CASSGSVYLRYGYTF. The CDR3 DNA reads TGTGCCAGCAGTGGGTCGGTGTACCTTCGCTATGGCTACACCTTC.

The chain links TRBV7-2 to TRBJ2-2; D is unresolved. V was cut by 5 bases and J by 5 bases, with 12 bases left in between. Germline V gene sequence: CDR1 SGHTA, CDR2 FQGNSA. There are 14 residues in the CDR3. The CDR3 sequence is CASSPTAVTGELFF. In DNA, the CDR3 is TGTGCCAGCAGCCCAACGGCCGTAACCGGGGAGCTGTTTTTT.

On this clone: Since a far larger clone is one base different, this is likely a read error. The limits of the CDR3 on the DNA are not certain, so only TCRdb's listed CDR3 is given. This specimen includes other DNA sequences encoding the same CDR3. The chain recombines TRBV9 with TRBJ1-1. The CDR3 length equals 13 residues, ends included. The V gene's germline CDR1 is SGDLS and CDR2 YYNGEE. CDR3 amino acids: CASSVGSGTEAFF.

This clone appeared many times. J is TRBJ2-7 and V is TRBV6-6; either TRBD1 or TRBD2 may supply D (5 bases each). Trimming stripped 6 bases from V and 3 bases from J, with 9 bases between. The germline V gene encodes CDR1 MNHNY and CDR2 SVGAGI (reference sequence). This CDR3 is 12 amino acids long. The DNA for the CDR3 is TGTGCCAGCAGCCGGGACGGCTACGAGCAGTACTTC. Translating it yields CASSRDGYEQYF.

This sequence joins TRBV2 and TRBJ2-5; 11 bases fit TRBD2. The CDR3 sequence is 15 residues long. The germline V gene has CDR1 SNHLY and CDR2 FYNNEI. V lost 5 bases to trimming and J lost 5 bases; unmatched junction nucleotides: 7. The CDR3 DNA follows: TGTGCCAGCAGTTTAGCGGGAGGGCCGGGGGAGACCCAGTACTTC. Its translation: CASSLAGGPGETQYF.

This chain connects TRBV19 to TRBJ1-1; the D gene is possibly TRBD1 (5 bases). The CDR3 is made up of 14 amino acids. Trimming left V 6 bases short and J 0 bases short, with 11 bases between. In germline, CDR1 is LNHDA, CDR2 SQIVND (reference sequence). The CDR3 loop reads CASRETEMNTEAFF. The CDR3 region has the DNA TGTGCCAGTAGAGAGACAGAGATGAACACTGAAGCTTTCTTT.

A note on this clone: A much larger clone differs from this one at a single base, so this may be a read error. This chain uses TRBV5-4 with TRBJ1-2; no reliable D call. V lost 0 bases and J lost 4, with 4 bases in between. The germline CDR1 and CDR2 sequences are SGHNT and YYREEE (reference sequence). The CDR3 runs to 12 residues. The CDR3 sequence: CASSLDSYGYTF. For the CDR3, the DNA is TGTGCCAGCAGCTTGGACAGCTATGGCTACACCTTC.

The chain is built from TRBV28 and TRBJ2-6, with no clear D. The length of the CDR3 is 16 residues. Germline lookup yields CDR1 MDHEN and CDR2 SYDVKM. Trimming stripped 2 bases from V and 0 bases from J, with 8 bases between. The CDR3 sequence: CASSLDFFSGANVLTF. The CDR3 bases are TGTGCCAGCAGTTTAGACTTCTTCTCTGGGGCCAACGTCCTGACTTTC.

The V call is TRBV27, the J call TRBJ2-1; a weak D match, TRBD1 (6 bases). CDR3 length: 12 amino acids. Germline-derived CDR1 and CDR2 are MNHEY and SMNVEV (reference sequence). V lost 3 bases to trimming and J lost 11 bases, with 11 bases between them. CDR3 nucleotides: TGTGCCAGCAGTTTCTCAGGGGCACAGCAGTTCTTC. This codes for CASSFSGAQQFF.

This chain uses TRBV7-2 with TRBJ2-7; 11 positions match TRBD1. This CDR3 comprises 16 residues. V dropped 5 bases and J dropped 6; count of bases not matched to a gene: 12. Germline V gives CDR1 SGHTA, CDR2 FQGNSA. The CDR3 region is CASSPRGPGTGGEQYF. CDR3 sequence (DNA): TGTGCCAGCAGCCCCCGCGGTCCCGGGACAGGGGGCGAGCAGTACTTC.

As to this clone: The same CDR3 arises from other DNA sequences in this sample as well. V and J are TRBV7-9 and TRBJ2-7; 8 nucleotides align to TRBD1. J gave up 7 bases and V 4 bases, and 9 bases lay outside the gene matches. Germline CDR1 reads SEHNR; CDR2 reads FQNEAQ (reference sequence). The CDR3 runs to 14 residues. The DNA for the CDR3 is TGTGCCAGCAGCTCGGACAGGGAGACCTGGGAGCAGTACTTC. As protein: CASSSDRETWEQYF.

The chain has TRBV4-3 and TRBJ2-2; TRBD2 might be the D (6 bases). The CDR3 spans 16 residues. The V gene lost 2 bases and the J gene lost 7 bases, with 17 bases spanning the gap. Germline CDR1 reads LGHNA; CDR2 reads YSLEER. This chain's CDR3 is CASSQLPGLGGGELFF. DNA of the CDR3: TGCGCCAGCAGCCAACTACCGGGACTGGGTGGCGGGGAGCTGTTTTTT.

The V gene is TRBV11-2, the J gene TRBJ2-3; 15 nucleotides match TRBD2. CDR1 and CDR2 from the germline V gene are SGHAT and FQNNGV. V dropped 4 bases and J dropped 5; count of bases not matched to a gene: 7. This CDR3 comprises 17 residues. The CDR3 DNA sequence: TGTGCCAGCAGCTACGGACTAGCGGGAGGGGTTAGAGATACGCAGTATTTT. Protein: CASSYGLAGGVRDTQYF.

This clone was seen only a few times. Other DNA sequences in the sample encode the same CDR3. The chain combines TRBV9 with TRBJ1-1; D unresolved. The length of the CDR3 is 14 residues. Germline V gene sequence: CDR1 SGDLS, CDR2 YYNGEE. V was cut by 0 bases and J by 3 bases, with 9 bases left in between. CDR3 in amino acids: CASSVGGRDTEAFF. CDR3 DNA sequence: TGTGCCAGCAGCGTAGGAGGGCGTGACACTGAAGCTTTCTTT.

Only one count was recorded for this clone. V usage is TRBV6-4 and J usage is TRBJ1-2; D unclear. V gave up 3 bases and J gave up 6 bases, with 17 bases separating them. The length of the CDR3 is 15 residues. Germline CDR1 is MRHNA and CDR2 is SNTAGT. As DNA, the CDR3 is TGTGCCAGCAGTGAGCCTTACGCCACTATAGATGGCTACACCTTC. Translating gives CASSEPYATIDGYTF.

The chain uses TRBV5-1 and TRBJ2-5; D might be TRBD2 (5 bases). Germline V gives CDR1 SGHRS, CDR2 YFSETQ. V lost 0 bases to trimming and J lost 4 bases, with 7 bases between them. The CDR3 consists of 13 residues. The CDR3 DNA reads as TGCGCCAGCAGCTTGGAGGGAGCAGAGACCCAGTACTTC. It yields the protein CASSLEGAETQYF.

V is TRBV6-5 and J is TRBJ2-3, with D unclear. The ends were cut back, 2 bases at V and 1 base at J, with 7 bases in the middle. Germline values: CDR1 MNHEY, CDR2 SVGAGI. This CDR3 region has 14 residues. CDR3 bases: TGTGCCAGCAGTTACGGCTTGGGCACAGATACGCAGTATTTT. The encoded protein is CASSYGLGTDTQYF.